The 14 T cell receptor beta chains below all came from one sample that was sequenced in a study of T cells in Graves' hyperthyroidism and ophthalmopathy. RNA transcripts provided the source from which TCR beta CDR3 regions were amplified. HTBI primers drove first-round RT-PCR of the TCR CDR3. MiXCR, applied by TCRdb to the multiplex PCR reads, yields one record per CDR3 protein. Here the sample spans 300,000 to 450,000 distinct CDR3 sequences, 25% being singletons. The material sequenced was blood. The receptors originated from a man aged 45-65 years with Graves' hyperthyroidism.

This clonotype was seen ten or more times. The rearrangement links TRBV7-9 to TRBJ2-1; D is possibly TRBD2 (6 bases). Germline CDR1 is SEHNR and CDR2 is FQNEAQ (reference sequence). V lost 5 bases and J lost 4, with 9 bases in between. The CDR3 sequence is 13 residues long. The CDR3 DNA is TGTGCCAGCAGCCCAGGAGGGTACAATGAGCAGTTCTTC. This translates into CASSPGGYNEQFF.

This clonotype came up many times. The chain couples TRBV11-3 to TRBJ2-5; 12 bases are shared with TRBD2. Germline loops: CDR1 SGHNT, CDR2 YENEEA. V shed 4 bases and J 4 bases; nucleotides not matched to a gene: 10. The length of the CDR3 is 17 residues. CDR3: CASSSYGLAGIGETQYF. The CDR3, as DNA: TGTGCCAGCAGCTCCTACGGACTAGCGGGAATTGGAGAGACCCAGTACTTC.

V gene TRBV7-9 combines with J gene TRBJ1-4; D is unclear. Germline V CDR1 and CDR2: SEHNR, FQNEAQ (reference sequence). V was trimmed by 3 bases and J by 8 bases, leaving 16 bases between them. The CDR3 runs to 15 residues. CDR3 residues: CASSLIRAASEKLFF. The CDR3 coding sequence is TGTGCCAGCAGCTTGATACGGGCCGCTAGCGAAAAACTGTTTTTT. Complete variable domain (other parts from reference TRBV7-9 and TRBJ1-4): DTGVSQNPRHKITKRGQNVTFRCDPISEHNRLYWYRQTLGQGPEFLTYFQNEAQLEKSRLLSDRFSAERPKGSFSTLEIQRTEQGDSAMYLCASSLIRAASEKLFFGSGTQLSVL.

The chain employs TRBV5-8 and TRBJ2-5; 16 nucleotides line up with TRBD2. The CDR3 contains 16 residues. With V trimmed by 2 bases and J by 4 bases, 2 bases remained unmatched. CDR1 SGHTS and CDR2 YDEGEE come from the germline V gene. The CDR3 nucleotides are TGTGCCAGCAGCTTCGGGACTAGCGGGAGGGCAGAGACCCAGTACTTC. Translated, it gives CASSFGTSGRAETQYF.

This clonotype has only a few counts. This chain connects TRBV19 to TRBJ2-7, with a possible D match to TRBD1 (6 bases). Looked up from germline, CDR1 is LNHDA and CDR2 is SQIVND (reference sequence). V lost 1 base and J lost 3, with 16 bases in between. The CDR3 runs to 16 residues. The chain's CDR3 is CASSIGSGAANYEQYF. The CDR3, as DNA: TGTGCCAGTAGTATAGGTTCAGGGGCCGCCAACTACGAGCAGTACTTC.

This clonotype has a count of ten or more. The chain couples TRBV11-3 to TRBJ2-7; D ambiguous. Germline CDR1 is SGHNT and CDR2 is YENEEA. Trimming took off 5 bases at V and 2 bases at J, with 13 bases between the two ends. This CDR3 is built from 14 residues. The CDR3 here is CASSPRVSPYEQYF. The CDR3 DNA sequence: TGTGCCAGCAGCCCCCGAGTCAGTCCCTACGAGCAGTACTTC.

This clonotype was picked up a small number of times. The J gene is TRBJ2-1, the V gene TRBV5-1; 7 bases map to TRBD2. The germline CDR1 and CDR2 sequences are SGHRS and YFSETQ. V dropped 4 bases and J dropped 2; count of bases not matched to a gene: 9. The CDR3 covers 16 residues. CDR3 protein: CASSLNPGTTYNEQFF. The CDR3 coding sequence is TGCGCCAGCAGCCTAAACCCCGGGACTACCTACAATGAGCAGTTCTTC.

This clonotype was counted a few times. The J gene is TRBJ1-6, the V gene TRBV4-1, with D hard to call. Trimming took 4 bases from V and 0 from J, leaving 10 bases between them. The CDR3 is made up of 16 amino acids. Looked up from germline, CDR1 is MGHRA and CDR2 is YSYEKL. The CDR3 loop is CASSPTSISYNSPLHF. The CDR3 DNA reads TGCGCCAGCAGCCCGACATCCATCTCCTATAATTCACCCCTCCACTTT.

This clonotype has more than one count but fewer than ten. The chain couples TRBV19 to TRBJ2-3; 10 bases are a match to TRBD2. Trimming removed 3 bases from V and 0 bases from J; junction bases left unmatched: 12. CDR1 and CDR2 from the germline V gene are LNHDA and SQIVND (reference sequence). The CDR3 runs to 19 residues. As DNA, the CDR3 is TGTGCCAGTAGTATGACTAGCGGGTCCCTTTTTAGTAGCACAGATACGCAGTATTTT. It translates to CASSMTSGSLFSSTDTQYF.

In its sample, this clonotype was seen many times. This chain uses TRBV2 with TRBJ2-5; 14 nucleotides agree with TRBD2. This CDR3 has 16 residues. V shed 9 bases, J shed 2 bases, and the junction held 8 bases outside the gene matches. Germline V gene sequence: CDR1 SNHLY, CDR2 FYNNEI. The DNA of the CDR3 is TGTGCCAGGGGGACTAGCGGGAGAGAAGGGCAAGAGACCCAGTACTTC. Amino acid sequence: CARGTSGREGQETQYF.

The chain joins TRBV20-1 to TRBJ1-1; D unclear. The V and J ends lost 5 bases and 1 base respectively, with 17 bases between them. Germline V gene data show CDR1 as DFQATT and CDR2 as SNEGSKA (reference sequence). The CDR3 is 15 amino acids. The CDR3 sequence is CSAPGWAIENTEAFF. The CDR3 DNA sequence: TGCAGTGCTCCCGGGTGGGCTATCGAGAACACTGAAGCTTTCTTT.

With respect to this clonotype: This could be a read error, since a much larger clone is one nucleotide away. This rearrangement joins TRBV28 to TRBJ2-7; D gene ambiguous. This CDR3 comprises 15 residues. From germline, CDR1 is MDHEN and CDR2 SYDVKM. CDR3 sequence (DNA): TGTGCCAGGAGTTTACCCTCCCCACCGGCCTACGAGCAGTACTTC. Encoded protein: CARSLPSPPAYEQYF.

This clonotype was seen at least ten times. The V and J genes are TRBV28 and TRBJ2-1, with TRBD1 matching 8 bases. Trimming took 6 bases from V and 5 from J; bases not matched to a gene: 9. The germline CDR1 and CDR2 sequences are MDHEN and SYDVKM. CDR3 length: 15 residues. This CDR3 is CASRKTGDLDNEQFF. The CDR3, as DNA: TGTGCCAGCAGAAAGACAGGGGATCTGGACAATGAGCAGTTCTTC. Full variable domain (remainder filled in from reference TRBV28 and TRBJ2-1): DVKVTQSSRYLVKRTGEKVFLECVQDMDHENMFWYRQDPGLGLRLIYFSYDVKMKEKGDIPEGYSVSREKKERFSLILESASTNQTSMYLCASRKTGDLDNEQFFGPGTRLTVL.

This clonotype has ten or more counts. V is TRBV3-1 and J is TRBJ2-2; D remains unclear. Between the trimmed V and J ends, which lost 5 bases and 0 bases, there was a span of 10 bases. Germline V gene sequence: CDR1 LGHDT, CDR2 YNNKEL (reference sequence). The CDR3 loop spans 15 amino acids. CDR3 sequence: CASSSLGANTGELFF. The CDR3 DNA reads as TGTGCCAGCAGCTCGTTAGGAGCGAACACCGGGGAGCTGTTTTTT.